These 32 T cell receptor beta chains were sequenced from one sample in a study of cytomegalovirus exposure and HLA in healthy donors. PCR was performed using 60 Vbeta and 13 Jbeta primers. Assay: immunoSEQ multiplex PCR; the TCRdb copy retains only in-frame clones and omits some. The sample holds around 130,000 clones, 75% to 90% seen once. The material sequenced was PBMCs. Receptors originate from a woman between 40 and 50 years old in good health and CMV-seronegative.

The chain couples TRBV5-1 to TRBJ1-2; 10 bases match TRBD1. From germline, CDR1 is SGHRS and CDR2 YFSETQ. The CDR3 is 15 amino acids. The junction had 11 bases not matched to a gene; V was cut back by 5 bases and J by 7 bases. This CDR3 reads CASSPRGTGDSGYTF. CDR3 in DNA: TGCGCCAGCAGTCCGCGCGGGACAGGGGATTCTGGCTACACCTTC.

The rearrangement links TRBV10-3 to TRBJ2-1; D might be TRBD2 (6 bases). Between the trimmed V and J ends, which lost 4 bases and 5 bases, there was a span of 18 bases. This CDR3 spans 16 amino acids. CDR1 ENHRY and CDR2 SYGVKD come from the germline V gene. CDR3 coding DNA: TGTGCCATCAGTGCCCCGCTGGGGGGTCGGAACAATGAGCAGTTCTTC. This sequence encodes CAISAPLGGRNNEQFF.

This chain links TRBV21-1 with TRBJ2-7; the table's D call, TRBD1, has no DNA check behind it. TRBV21-1 is a listed pseudogene. The CDR3 extends over 15 amino acids. CDR3 bases: TGTGCCAGCCTTGGTACCTACAGGGGTGGGTACGAGCAGTACTTC. Its translation is CASLGTYRGGYEQYF.

The chain is built from TRBV2 and TRBJ1-2; 10 nucleotides line up with TRBD1. V lost 3 bases, J lost 4 bases, and 5 bases stayed unmatched. Germline assignment: CDR1 SNHLY and CDR2 FYNNEI. The CDR3 is 15 residues long. The CDR3 loop is CASSEGTGVFYGYTF. As DNA, the CDR3 is TGTGCCAGCAGTGAGGGGACAGGGGTGTTCTATGGCTACACCTTC.

The chain has TRBV28 and TRBJ1-6; a weak D match, TRBD1 (5 bases). Germline V gives CDR1 MDHEN, CDR2 SYDVKM. V lost 6 bases and J lost 8, with 11 bases in between. The CDR3 is 13 amino acids. CDR3 DNA: TGTGCCAGCAGCAGGGCGGTGGATTCACCCCTCCACTTT. It yields the protein CASSRAVDSPLHF.

This clone was observed a single time. The chain joins TRBV5-4 to TRBJ2-3, with D possibly being TRBD2 (7 bases). Germline V CDR1 and CDR2: SGHNT, YYREEE (reference sequence). Trimming removed 2 bases from V and 2 bases from J, with 12 bases in between. This CDR3 spans 15 amino acids. This CDR3 reads CASSFGGGDTDTQYF. CDR3 in DNA: TGTGCCAGCAGCTTTGGAGGGGGGGACACAGATACGCAGTATTTT.

The chain employs TRBV19 and TRBJ2-7, with 10 bases lining up with TRBD2. The germline V gene encodes CDR1 LNHDA and CDR2 SQIVND (reference sequence). The CDR3 length is 13 residues. The ends lost 7 bases at V and 6 bases at J; junction bases unmatched: 6. CDR3 sequence: CASTIAGGGEQYF. CDR3 coding DNA: TGTGCCAGTACCATAGCGGGAGGTGGCGAGCAGTACTTC.

This chain connects TRBV29-1 to TRBJ1-2, with D perhaps matching TRBD1 (5 bases). The CDR3 has 11 amino acids. Trimming left V 7 bases short and J 4 bases short, with 10 bases between. In germline, CDR1 is SQVTM, CDR2 ANQGSEA. The CDR3 DNA is TGCAGCGCCGGAGACAGCTATGGCTACACCTTC. Its protein product is CSAGDSYGYTF. The full variable domain, rest sourced from reference TRBV29-1 and TRBJ1-2, is SAVISQKPSRDICQRGTSLTIQCQVDSQVTMMFWYRQQPGQSLTLIATANQGSEATYESGFVIDKFPISRPNLTFSTLTVSNMSPEDSSIYLCSAGDSYGYTFGSGTRLTVV.

V gene TRBV4-2 combines with J gene TRBJ1-1, with 7 bases lining up with TRBD1. Per germline, CDR1 LGHNA and CDR2 YNFKEQ. V was clipped by 6 bases and J by 1 base; unmatched bases: 11. The length of the CDR3 is 16 residues. The CDR3 reads CASRTKAGTANTEAFF. CDR3 sequence (DNA): TGTGCCAGCAGAACTAAAGCCGGGACAGCGAACACTGAAGCTTTCTTT.

The chain couples TRBV7-9 to TRBJ2-5; TRBD2 matches 8 bases. The CDR3 consists of 15 residues. Germline loops: CDR1 SEHNR, CDR2 FQNEAQ (reference sequence). J gave up 5 bases and V 4 bases, and 9 bases lay outside the gene matches. The CDR3 bases are TGTGCCAGCAGCTCTCCGGGACTAGGAGGGGAGACCCAGTACTTC. Translated, it gives CASSSPGLGGETQYF.

The chain has TRBV28 and TRBJ1-5; D may be TRBD1 (5 bases). Germline V gene lookup returns CDR1 MDHEN and CDR2 SYDVKM. V lost 2 bases and J 7 bases, leaving 12 bases between the germline ends. This CDR3 has 14 residues. CDR3: CASSLIGGGQPQHF. CDR3 DNA: TGTGCCAGCAGTTTAATCGGGGGAGGACAGCCCCAGCATTTT.

The V and J genes are TRBV13 and TRBJ2-2; 10 bases map to TRBD2. CDR1 PRHDT and CDR2 FYEKMQ come from the germline V gene (reference sequence). This CDR3 has 16 amino acids. The trim removed 2 bases at V and 5 bases at J, leaving 5 bases unmatched. The CDR3 bases are TGTGCCAGCAGCTTATATACTAGCGGGGATACCGGGGAGCTGTTTTTT. Its protein is CASSLYTSGDTGELFF.

V gene TRBV7-9 combines with J gene TRBJ1-2, with D possibly TRBD1 on 6 matching bases. This CDR3 contains 16 residues. Trimming stripped 6 bases from V and 6 bases from J, with 23 bases between. Germline loops: CDR1 SEHNR, CDR2 FQNEAQ (reference sequence). The CDR3 DNA is TGTGCCAGCAGTCCACCGACGAACGACAGGAGGAATGGCTACACCTTC. It encodes CASSPPTNDRRNGYTF. The entire variable domain, with the rest obtained from reference TRBV7-9 and TRBJ1-2, is as follows: DTGVSQNPRHKITKRGQNVTFRCDPISEHNRLYWYRQTLGQGPEFLTYFQNEAQLEKSRLLSDRFSAERPKGSFSTLEIQRTEQGDSAMYLCASSPPTNDRRNGYTFGSGTRLTVV.

The chain recombines TRBV7-9 with TRBJ2-5; 12 positions match TRBD1. J lost 4 bases, V lost 4 bases, and 4 bases had no gene match. Germline CDR1 and CDR2: SEHNR and FQNEAQ (reference sequence). This CDR3 region has 15 residues. DNA for the CDR3: TGTGCCAGCAGCTCGGGACAGGGGGCGGGAGAGACCCAGTACTTC. This codes for CASSSGQGAGETQYF.

The chain is built from TRBV4-1 and TRBJ2-5, with 8 bases lining up with TRBD1. J lost 5 bases, V lost 0 bases, and 8 bases had no gene match. Germline-derived CDR1 and CDR2 are MGHRA and YSYEKL. This CDR3 comprises 16 residues. The CDR3 here is CASSQDQDREWETQYF. The CDR3 DNA reads TGCGCCAGCAGCCAAGACCAGGACAGGGAGTGGGAGACCCAGTACTTC.

This rearrangement joins TRBV5-4 to TRBJ1-1, with 11 positions matching TRBD1. Germline V lookup: CDR1 SGHNT, CDR2 YYREEE (reference sequence). The V gene end was trimmed by 3 bases and the J gene end by 5 bases; junction bases not matched to a gene: 12. The CDR3 sequence is 17 residues long. DNA for the CDR3: TGTGCCAGCAGCTCACCGGGACAGGGGGTAGTTGGGACTGAAGCTTTCTTT. Translating it yields CASSSPGQGVVGTEAFF.

The chain recombines TRBV9 with TRBJ2-2; no clear D gene. Germline V CDR1 and CDR2: SGDLS, YYNGEE. Trimming removed 3 bases from V and 6 bases from J, with 15 bases in between. This CDR3 has 15 amino acids. The CDR3 DNA is TGTGCCAGCAGCGAACCGGCAGGAACTGCCGGGGAGCTGTTTTTT. It specifies CASSEPAGTAGELFF.

The chain combines TRBV5-4 with TRBJ1-2, with a possible D match to TRBD1 (6 bases). V was pared by 4 bases and J by 0 bases, with 10 bases between. CDR3 length: 14 amino acids. CDR1 SGHNT and CDR2 YYREEE come from the germline V gene (reference sequence). CDR3 amino acids: CASSPDSSNYGYTF. The CDR3 nucleotides are TGTGCCAGCAGCCCGGACAGCTCTAACTATGGCTACACCTTC.

The chain has TRBV7-6 and TRBJ2-7, with TRBD1 identical over 8 bases. The germline CDR1 and CDR2 sequences are SGHVS and FNYEAQ. This CDR3 has 15 amino acids. The trim removed 1 base at V and 4 bases at J, leaving 6 bases unmatched. CDR3 bases: TGTGCCAGCAGCTTAGGAGGGACAGGTCTTTACGAGCAGTACTTC. Translated: CASSLGGTGLYEQYF. Together with reference TRBV7-6 and TRBJ2-7, the CDR3 gives the full variable domain: GAGVSQSPRYKVTKRGQDVALRCDPISGHVSLYWYRQALGQGPEFLTYFNYEAQQDKSGLPNDRFSAERPEGSISTLTIQRTEQRDSAMYRCASSLGGTGLYEQYFGPGTRLTVT.

The chain combines TRBV4-2 with TRBJ1-1; D is possibly TRBD1 (5 bases). This CDR3 comprises 15 residues. Germline V gene data show CDR1 as LGHNA and CDR2 as YNFKEQ. V dropped 1 base and J dropped 5 bases, with 14 bases sitting between them. The CDR3 loop is CASSQGGEARTEAFF. The CDR3 nucleotides read TGTGCCAGCAGCCAAGGGGGGGAGGCGAGAACTGAAGCTTTCTTT.

V and J are TRBV5-1 and TRBJ2-2, with D possibly matching TRBD2 (5 bases). Germline V gene lookup returns CDR1 SGHRS and CDR2 YFSETQ. The V end lost 2 bases, the J end lost 0 bases, and 8 bases lay between the germline ends. The length of the CDR3 is 15 residues. The CDR3: CASSLTGSNTGELFF. In DNA form, the CDR3 reads TGCGCCAGCAGCTTAACGGGGTCGAACACCGGGGAGCTGTTTTTT.

The chain is built from TRBV5-8 and TRBJ2-1, with a weak D call TRBD1 (6 bases). The CDR3 is 15 amino acids. V was pared by 6 bases and J by 3 bases, with 16 bases between. The germline CDR1 and CDR2 sequences are SGHTS and YDEGEE. The CDR3 is CASNPTGTLYNEQFF. CDR3 nucleotide sequence: TGTGCCAGCAACCCCACCGGGACACTCTACAATGAGCAGTTCTTC.

V usage is TRBV6-5 and J usage is TRBJ1-1; D may be TRBD1 (6 bases). This CDR3 comprises 15 residues. Germline V CDR1 and CDR2: MNHEY, SVGAGI. The germline V and J ends were trimmed by 2 bases and 3 bases, with 13 bases remaining between them. Written as DNA, the CDR3 is TGTGCCAGCAGTTACGCACAGGGCCCGTACACTGAAGCTTTCTTT. It yields the protein CASSYAQGPYTEAFF.

This chain joins TRBV4-2 and TRBJ2-3; perhaps TRBD1 as D (5 bases). The V and J ends lost 3 bases and 5 bases respectively, with 9 bases between them. This CDR3 has 13 amino acids. Germline values: CDR1 LGHNA, CDR2 YNFKEQ. CDR3 bases: TGTGCCAGCAGCCAGAAGCAGGGAGATACGCAGTATTTT. The encoded protein is CASSQKQGDTQYF.

This clone came up a few times. The chain couples TRBV5-6 to TRBJ2-5; TRBD1 agrees at 7 bases. The germline V gene encodes CDR1 SGHDT and CDR2 YYEEEE. There are 16 residues in the CDR3. V lost 4 bases, J lost 7 bases, and 16 bases stayed unmatched. The CDR3, as DNA: TGTGCCAGCAGCCCGTCAACAGGGGCCAGCGGTAGGACCCAGTACTTC. Encoded protein: CASSPSTGASGRTQYF.

This clone appeared once. This chain links TRBV4-2 with TRBJ2-5, with D maybe TRBD2 (6 bases). V was shortened by 4 bases and J by 4 bases, with 19 bases between the two germline ends. The germline V gene encodes CDR1 LGHNA and CDR2 YNFKEQ. The CDR3 consists of 16 residues. The CDR3: CASSLGTGTSRETQYF. CDR3 DNA: TGTGCCAGCAGCCTAGGAACCGGGACTTCGAGAGAGACCCAGTACTTC.

The V call is TRBV27, the J call TRBJ1-4; a weak D match, TRBD1 (5 bases). Germline lookup yields CDR1 MNHEY and CDR2 SMNVEV (reference sequence). Trimming took 5 bases from V and 8 from J, leaving 15 bases between them. There are 14 residues in the CDR3. The CDR3 DNA follows: TGTGCCAGCAGTCCGCAGGGAGGAGGGGAAAAACTGTTTTTT. This sequence encodes CASSPQGGGEKLFF.

This chain links TRBV4-3 with TRBJ2-7, with D perhaps matching TRBD2 (5 bases). Germline V CDR1 and CDR2: LGHNA, YSLEER. Trimming shortened V by 3 bases and J by 2 bases, and 8 bases separated the two germline ends. The CDR3 spans 13 residues. CDR3 amino acids: CASSQEVPYEQYF. The CDR3 region has the DNA TGCGCCAGCAGCCAGGAGGTACCCTACGAGCAGTACTTC.

J is TRBJ2-7 and V is TRBV19, with TRBD1 as a possible D gene (7 bases). With 7 bases removed from V and 7 bases from J, the gap between germline ends came to 20 bases. The CDR3 is 14 residues long. CDR1 and CDR2 (germline): LNHDA, SQIVND (reference sequence). The CDR3 is CASTPGTPGGEQYF. Written as DNA, the CDR3 is TGTGCCAGTACGCCCGGGACACCAGGGGGGGAGCAGTACTTC.

V is TRBV19 and J is TRBJ1-3; D may be TRBD1 (5 bases). Germline V lookup: CDR1 LNHDA, CDR2 SQIVND (reference sequence). The length of the CDR3 is 14 residues. V lost 8 bases, J lost 0 bases, and 11 bases lay in between. The CDR3 spells CASSVTASGNTIYF. CDR3 coding DNA: TGTGCCAGTTCGGTGACAGCCTCTGGAAACACCATATATTTT.

The rearrangement joins TRBV18 to TRBJ1-1; D is uncertain. The V gene's germline CDR1 is KGHSH and CDR2 LQKENI. The CDR3 sequence is 12 residues long. V was shortened by 4 bases and J by 5 bases, with 8 bases between the two germline ends. CDR3 coding DNA: TGTGCCAGCTCACGTCCCCAAACTGAAGCTTTCTTT. Translated: CASSRPQTEAFF.

The chain is built from TRBV9 and TRBJ2-3, with 11 bases that match TRBD2. The junction had 11 bases not matched to a gene; V was cut back by 0 bases and J by 5 bases. The CDR3 totals 18 residues. The germline gives CDR1 SGDLS, CDR2 YYNGEE. CDR3 loop: CASSVGGGTSGGGDTQYF. The CDR3 coding sequence is TGTGCCAGCAGCGTAGGGGGGGGCACTAGCGGGGGCGGAGATACGCAGTATTTT. Based on the CDR3 plus reference TRBV9 and TRBJ2-3, the full variable domain is DSGVTQTPKHLITATGQRVTLRCSPRSGDLSVYWYQQSLDQGLQFLIQYYNGEERAKGNILERFSAQQFPDLHSELNLSSLELGDSALYFCASSVGGGTSGGGDTQYFGPGTRLTVL.